The clone carrying this TCR beta chain was counted only a few times. The antigen is undetermined. Time point: longitudinal time-point 3. The cDNA was generated by 5'RACE with 10-nucleotide random UMIs. The yield of each sequencing run was over 200 million TCR-beta sequences from 15-18 subjects. TCRdb re-analysed the 5' RACE reads in MiXCR, keeping a single row per CDR3 protein. In the table there are more than 95,000 distinct CDR3 sequences, 10% to 13% of which are singletons. The data derive from a study of neurological immune-mediated disorders. Broader study findings: The greatest TCR clonal expansion occurred in HTLV-1-associated myelopathy and the least in multiple sclerosis, which fell below healthy controls. The expanded clones of different subjects shared no CDR3 amino acid sequences (suggesting private repertoires in all groups).

Per germline, CDR1 ENHRY and CDR2 SYGVKD. Trimming removed 6 bases from V and 4 bases from J; junction bases left unmatched: 10. This CDR3 is 15 amino acids long. The source of this sequence is a female donor with HTLV-1-associated myelopathy (HAM/TSP). The rearrangement uses TRBV10-3 and TRBJ2-7, with 9 bases that match TRBD1. The sequenced sample consisted of PBMCs. CDR3 nucleotide sequence: TGTGCCATCAGCGACCTGGGACAGGGACCATACGAGCAGTACTTC. This translates into CAISDLGQGPYEQYF.